The following is a TCR beta chain sequence with its context. Antigen unknown. Triplicates of over 250,000 cells were sorted from each CD8+ T cell subset. These data come from a study of CXCR3-negative and CXCR3-positive naive CD8 T cells. Study context: Per library, roughly 1.6 +/- 0.3 million reads; about 135 million TRB reads overall.

Study findings and constraints: Diversity in memory CD8+ cells fell much lower than the comparably high levels seen in both naive subsets. Memory, not naive, CXCR3-negative and CXCR3-positive cells differed in TRBV-TRBJ usage.

The CDR3 has 16 residues. The germline gives CDR1 DFQATT, CDR2 SNEGSKA (reference sequence). Libraries of TRB cDNA were made by 5' RACE and carried UMIs. TCRdb reprocessed the 5' RACE reads and reports one entry per CDR3 protein, with no DNA. The repertoire table contains tens of thousands of distinct CDR3 sequences. Sample: memory CD8+ T cells from blood. V gene TRBV20-1 combines with J gene TRBJ2-7; no DNA is available, so the TRBD2 call from TCRdb remains unchecked. The TCR originated in a human donor in good health. Some clones in this sample may be carry-over from other donors' samples. CDR3 loop: CSAKSGTSGESYEQYF.